A selection of T cell receptor beta chains follows, all from one sample in a study of blood T cells in healthy people across ages. Each CDR3 protein gets one entry after TCRdb re-called the 5' RACE reads with MiXCR. The table has about 680,000 distinct CDR3 sequences, 49% seen once. Material for sequencing was blood. These receptors originate from a woman aged 55-69 years in good health. CDR3s include the opening cysteine and the closing phenylalanine or tryptophan. Each record gives: D gene, J gene, clone size, V gene, CDR3 protein, CDR3 DNA. D genes are given only for firm matches. Not all rows give a size; the values are once, few, many and, for expanded clones, a class.

-,TRBJ2-7,-,TRBV7-9,CASSMGFQSGEQYF,TGTGCCAGCAGCATGGGGTTCCAGTCGGGCGAGCAGTACTTC
-,TRBJ2-1,-,TRBV9,CASSVVAQSYNEQFF,TGTGCCAGCAGCGTAGTTGCTCAGAGTTACAATGAGCAGTTCTTC
-,TRBJ2-3,many,TRBV7-2,CASSPASRLDTQYF,TGTGCCAGCAGCCCAGCTAGCAGACTAGATACGCAGTATTTT
TRBD2,TRBJ2-5,once,TRBV6-2/TRBV6-3,CASSYYREGTQYF,TGTGCCAGCAGTTACTACCGGGAGGGGACCCAGTACTTC
TRBD2,TRBJ2-7,-,TRBV2,CTSSDSRTSGNYEQYF,TGTACCAGCAGCGACTCTCGGACTAGCGGTAACTACGAGCAGTACTTC
-,TRBJ2-1,-,TRBV24-1,CATEAPAGWGEQFF,TGTGCCACCGAAGCACCAGCGGGCTGGGGTGAGCAGTTCTTC
-,TRBJ1-5,many,TRBV28,CASSPPPRVRSNQPQHF,TGTGCCAGCAGTCCACCCCCCAGGGTGCGTAGCAATCAGCCCCAGCATTTT
-,TRBJ1-3,-,TRBV7-9,CASSDQSLRTGNTIYF,TGTGCCAGCAGCGACCAGAGCTTACGGACGGGAAACACCATATATTTT
-,TRBJ2-4,few,TRBV4-3,CASSQVQGGKNIQYF,TGCGCCAGCAGCCAAGTACAGGGAGGTAAAAACATTCAGTACTTC
-,TRBJ2-5,few,TRBV18,CASSPSGALHGQYF,TGTGCCAGCTCACCTTCCGGGGCTTTGCACGGGCAGTACTTC
TRBD1,TRBJ2-7,-,TRBV11-2,CASSPPNPGQGYEQYF,TGTGCCAGCAGCCCACCCAACCCGGGACAGGGTTACGAGCAGTACTTC
TRBD2,TRBJ2-7,-,TRBV20-1,CSAHTSGRSYEQYF,TGCAGTGCACATACTAGCGGGAGGTCCTACGAGCAGTACTTC
TRBD2,TRBJ2-1,few,TRBV4-2,CASSQGTSGSKYEQFF,TGTGCCAGCAGCCAAGGGACTAGCGGGAGTAAATATGAGCAGTTCTTC
-,TRBJ2-1,-,TRBV20-1,CSASPGLLGNEQFF,TGCAGTGCTAGCCCCGGACTACTTGGCAATGAGCAGTTCTTC